This T cell receptor beta chain stems from a study of cytomegalovirus exposure and HLA in healthy donors. Study-wide results and caveats: CMV antigen specificity was confirmed in vitro for three CMV-associated chains.

With 60 Vbeta and 13 Jbeta primers, the PCR was carried out. Data came from immunoSEQ multiplex PCR; TCRdb stores just in-frame clones and leaves some out. The listing contains 120,000 to 150,000 clones. As concerns this clone: Its cognate antigen is unknown.

The CDR3 runs 13 residues. Germline CDR1 SGHKS, CDR2 YYEKEE (reference sequence). The J segment lost 4 bases and the V segment lost 6 bases, leaving 5 bases of the junction unmatched. The V call is TRBV5-5, the J call TRBJ2-7; 9 nucleotides match TRBD1. The source material was PBMCs. This receptor was identified in a woman in her late teens or twenties in good health and CMV-seronegative. CDR3 in amino acids: CASNRGLAYEQYF. CDR3 bases: TGTGCCAGCAACAGGGGGCTCGCGTACGAGCAGTACTTC.